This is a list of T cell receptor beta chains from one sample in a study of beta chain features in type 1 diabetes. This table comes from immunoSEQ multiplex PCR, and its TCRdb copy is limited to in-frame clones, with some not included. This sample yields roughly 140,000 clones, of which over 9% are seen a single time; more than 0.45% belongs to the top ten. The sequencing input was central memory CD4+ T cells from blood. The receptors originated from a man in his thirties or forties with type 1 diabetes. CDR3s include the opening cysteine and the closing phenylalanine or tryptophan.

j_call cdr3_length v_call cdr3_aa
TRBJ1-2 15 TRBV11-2 CASSLQGTGGLGYTF
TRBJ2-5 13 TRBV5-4 CASSSQGRETQYF
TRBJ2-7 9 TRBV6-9 CASSYEQYF
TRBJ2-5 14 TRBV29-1 CSGIGPSGQETQYF
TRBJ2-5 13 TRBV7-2 CASSQQGRETQYF
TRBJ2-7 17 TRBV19 CASSIRALAGDLMEQYF
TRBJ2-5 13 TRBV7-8 CASNRGLGETQYF
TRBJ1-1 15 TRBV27 CASSSADRLSTEAFF
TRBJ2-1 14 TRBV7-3 CASSHGTRTNEQFF
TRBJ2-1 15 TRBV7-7 CASSPQGDSYNEQFF
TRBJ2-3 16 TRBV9 CASLPGLAGSTDTQYF
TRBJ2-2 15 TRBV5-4 CASSSETAGTGELFF
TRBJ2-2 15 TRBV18 CASSPLDSFTGELFF
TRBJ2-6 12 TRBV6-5 CASTSQGGVLTF
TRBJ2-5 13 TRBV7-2 CASSYQLQETQYF
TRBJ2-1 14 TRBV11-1 CASSLQSGGDEQFF
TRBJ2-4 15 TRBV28 CASSLQGFGKNIQYF
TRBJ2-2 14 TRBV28 CASRGQLLTGELFF
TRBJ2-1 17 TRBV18 CASSPLSPRSGVAEQFF
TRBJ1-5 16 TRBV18 CASSPEQVLSNQPQHF
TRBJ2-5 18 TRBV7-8 CASSPGQGVQGGVGTQYF
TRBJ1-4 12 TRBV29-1 CSVGQGDEKLFF
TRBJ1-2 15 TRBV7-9 CASSLGGTGGYGYTF
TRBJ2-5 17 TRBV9 CASSVGGAGWMQETQYF
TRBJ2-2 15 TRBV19 CATLGAASNTGELFF
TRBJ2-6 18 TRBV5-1 CASSLNRPQSSGANVLTF
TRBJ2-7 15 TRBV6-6 CASSSGRLAEYEQYF
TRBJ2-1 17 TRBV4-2 CASSQDLGTGGLNEQFF
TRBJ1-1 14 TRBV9 CASSVRLAGTEAFF
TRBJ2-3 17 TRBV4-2 CASSQEPAGAGTDTQYF
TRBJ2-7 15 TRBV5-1 CASSLGGTDSYEQYF
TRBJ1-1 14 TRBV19 CASSIGQGREEAFF
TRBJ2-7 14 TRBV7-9 CASKLGLPTYEQYF